This TCR beta chain appears in the sequencing data of a study of cytomegalovirus exposure and HLA in healthy donors. Study information: A data release that came early held 80 million or so unique TCRs from HLA-typed donors.

The CDR3 length is 15 residues. Germline loops: CDR1 SGHNT, CDR2 YYREEE (reference sequence). J gave up 0 bases and V 2 bases, and 4 bases lay outside the gene matches. Despite likely unrecorded immune exposures, the donors were nominally healthy at the time of sampling. In regard to this clone: Its specificity is not known.

The study, taken as a whole, reports: In a later analysis, TCR beta V- and J-gene trimming was associated with a missense DCLRE1C variant. Later analysis revealed greater clonal expansion in HLA-associated TCR beta chains than in equally common others.

Primers: 60 Vbeta forward and 13 Jbeta reverse. This table comes from immunoSEQ multiplex PCR, and its TCRdb copy is limited to in-frame clones, with some not included. The table has over 100,000 clones, roughly 74% seen once. The sequencing sample was made of PBMCs. This chain connects TRBV5-4 to TRBJ2-5; 7 bases map to TRBD1. The TCR was taken from a man between 40 and 49 years old in good health and CMV-seropositive. The CDR3 spells CASSLGGGNQETQYF. The CDR3 region has the DNA TGTGCCAGCAGCTTAGGGGGCGGTAACCAAGAGACCCAGTACTTC.